The T cell receptor beta chain described here comes from a study of long-term antiretroviral therapy in people with HIV. The assay used was immunoSEQ (version v3.0), run at survey level. Repertoires were generated with immunoSEQ multiplex PCR, while TCRdb's copy carries only in-frame clones and drops some. The top ten clones hold 7.5% to 9.5% of a sample with some 17,000 clones, around 80% of them seen once. The study drew at least one pre-ART and at least two post-ART PBMC samples from every donor. The CDR3 is 13 residues long. From germline, CDR1 is MGHRA and CDR2 YSYEKL. The ends were cut back, 3 bases at V and 2 bases at J, with 8 bases in the middle.

This rearrangement joins TRBV4-1 to TRBJ2-7; D call uncertain. The origin of this receptor is a young man with HIV. This specimen was unsorted PBMCs, taken 0.1 years after starting antiretroviral therapy. CDR3 nucleotide sequence: TGCGCCAGCAGCCATGCCAGCACCTACGAGCAGTACTTC. It codes for CASSHASTYEQYF.